This T cell receptor beta chain was documented in a study of blood T cell repertoires in COVID-19. Background on the study: Italy, Spain and the United States were the sources of the convalescent and acute COVID-19 samples.

TCRdb's table, derived via immunoSEQ multiplex PCR, lists solely in-frame clones and lacks some. The table includes approximately 41,000 clones, about nine tenths detected once. V lost 9 bases, J lost 0 bases, and 9 bases lay in between. The V gene's germline CDR1 is ENHRY and CDR2 SYGVKD. This CDR3 comprises 14 residues. The chain carries TRBV10-3 and TRBJ1-6; no clear D gene. This receptor was obtained from a man aged 50-60 years with active COVID-19. Input material: peripheral blood. CDR3 amino acids: CAITPDSYNSPLHF. DNA of the CDR3: TGTGCCATTACTCCCGACTCCTATAATTCACCCCTCCACTTT.